This T cell receptor beta chain was sequenced for a study of cytomegalovirus exposure and HLA in healthy donors. This CDR3 region has 13 residues. The junction had 4 bases not matched to a gene; V was cut back by 8 bases and J by 4 bases. The germline gives CDR1 MNHEY, CDR2 SMNVEV (reference sequence). PCR employed 60 Vbeta and 13 Jbeta primers. Method: immunoSEQ multiplex PCR; TCRdb's copy keeps in-frame clones and lacks some. The sample holds roughly 200,000 clones, approximately 86% seen once. The clonotype comes from a boy between 2 and 10 years old in good health and CMV-seronegative. This chain links TRBV27 with TRBJ2-1, with 8 positions matching TRBD2. Material: PBMCs. The CDR3 region has the DNA TGTGCCAGCTCCACTAGCGGATACAATGAGCAGTTCTTC. It yields the protein CASSTSGYNEQFF.